This T cell receptor beta chain originates from a study of patients and donors after allogeneic stem cell transplantation. This clonotype was recorded at least ten times. The CDR3 consists of 14 residues. Germline CDR1 and CDR2: MDHEN and SYDVKM. V was shortened by 5 bases and J by 3 bases, with 13 bases between the two germline ends. TCRdb ran MiXCR on the RT-PCR reads and lists one entry per CDR3 protein. Of around 17,000 distinct CDR3 sequences listed, 27% are singletons. Sequenced sample: blood, either unsorted or a sorted T cell fraction (not recorded which). The receptor's source is a human donor who was either an allogeneic HSCT recipient or a stem cell or donor lymphocyte infusion donor (not recorded which). It is not recorded whose cells these are; they may come from a transplant donor. The chain is built from TRBV28 and TRBJ1-1; no clear D gene. The chain's CDR3 is CASSPVRGHTEAFF. In nucleotides, the CDR3 is TGTGCCAGCAGTCCCGTGCGGGGTCACACTGAAGCTTTCTTT.